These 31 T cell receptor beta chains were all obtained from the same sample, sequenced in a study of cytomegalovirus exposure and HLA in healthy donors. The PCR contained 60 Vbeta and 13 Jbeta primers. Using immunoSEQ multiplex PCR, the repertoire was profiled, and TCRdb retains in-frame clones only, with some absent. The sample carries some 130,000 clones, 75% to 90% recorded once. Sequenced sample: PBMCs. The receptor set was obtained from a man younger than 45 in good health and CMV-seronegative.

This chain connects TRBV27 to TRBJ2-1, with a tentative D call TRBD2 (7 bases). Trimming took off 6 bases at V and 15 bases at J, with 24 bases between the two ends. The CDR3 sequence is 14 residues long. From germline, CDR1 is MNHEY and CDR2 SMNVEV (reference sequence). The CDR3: CASSPERGGGGLFF. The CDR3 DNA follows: TGTGCCAGCAGCCCTGAGAGGGGGGGAGGGGGACTGTTCTTC.

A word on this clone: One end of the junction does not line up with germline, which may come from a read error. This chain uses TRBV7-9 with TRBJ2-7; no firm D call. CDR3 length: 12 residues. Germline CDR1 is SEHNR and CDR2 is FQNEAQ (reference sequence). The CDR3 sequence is CSSSLGQYEQYF. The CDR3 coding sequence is TGTTCCAGCAGCTTAGGGCAGTACGAGCAGTACTTC. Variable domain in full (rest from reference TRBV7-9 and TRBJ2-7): DTGVSQNPRHKITKRGQNVTFRCDPISEHNRLYWYRQTLGQGPEFLTYFQNEAQLEKSRLLSDRFSAERPKGSFSTLEIQRTEQGDSAMYLCSSSLGQYEQYFGPGTRLTVT.

The DNA for the CDR3 is TGTGCCAGCAGCGTAGGTGTCAGCGACCACACAGATACGCAGTATTTT. This translates into CASSVGVSDHTDTQYF. J is TRBJ2-3 and V is TRBV9; no definite D call. V was pared by 0 bases and J by 2 bases, with 13 bases between. CDR1 is SGDLS, CDR2 YYNGEE, per germline. CDR3 length equals 16 residues.

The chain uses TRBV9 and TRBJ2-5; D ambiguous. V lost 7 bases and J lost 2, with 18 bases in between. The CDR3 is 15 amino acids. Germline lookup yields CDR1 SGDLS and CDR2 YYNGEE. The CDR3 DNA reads TGTGCCAGCGGCCCGTCTACCCTAGTACAAGAGACCCAGTACTTC. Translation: CASGPSTLVQETQYF.

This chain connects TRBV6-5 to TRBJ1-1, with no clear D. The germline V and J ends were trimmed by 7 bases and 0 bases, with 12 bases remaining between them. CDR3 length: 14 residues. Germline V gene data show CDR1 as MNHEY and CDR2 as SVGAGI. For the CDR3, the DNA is TGTGCCAGCACCAGACATTCTCTGAACACTGAAGCTTTCTTT. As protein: CASTRHSLNTEAFF.

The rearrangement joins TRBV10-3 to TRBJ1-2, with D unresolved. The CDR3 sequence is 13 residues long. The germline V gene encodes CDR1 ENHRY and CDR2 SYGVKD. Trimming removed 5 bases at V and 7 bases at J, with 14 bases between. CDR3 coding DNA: TGTGCCATCAGTCCGGACGGGATTATTGGCTACACCTTC. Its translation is CAISPDGIIGYTF.

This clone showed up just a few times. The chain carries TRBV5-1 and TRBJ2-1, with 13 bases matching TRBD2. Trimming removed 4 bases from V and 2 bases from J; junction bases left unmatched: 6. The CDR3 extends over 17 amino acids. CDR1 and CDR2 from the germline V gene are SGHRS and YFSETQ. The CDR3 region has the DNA TGCGCCAGCAGCGGGGGACTAGCGGGGCCTACCTACAATGAGCAGTTCTTC. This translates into CASSGGLAGPTYNEQFF.

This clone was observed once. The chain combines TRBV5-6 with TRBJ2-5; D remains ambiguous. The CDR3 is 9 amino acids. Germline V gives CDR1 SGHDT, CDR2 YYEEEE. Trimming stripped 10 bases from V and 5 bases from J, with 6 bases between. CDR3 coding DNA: TGTGCCGGCTGGGAGACCCAGTACTTC. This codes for CAGWETQYF.

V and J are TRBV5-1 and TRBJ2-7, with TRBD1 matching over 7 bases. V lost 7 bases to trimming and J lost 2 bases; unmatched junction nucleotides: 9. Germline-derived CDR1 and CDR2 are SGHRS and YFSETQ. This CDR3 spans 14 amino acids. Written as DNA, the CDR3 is TGCGCCAGCTCACAGGGGATGGGGACCTACGAGCAGTACTTC. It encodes CASSQGMGTYEQYF. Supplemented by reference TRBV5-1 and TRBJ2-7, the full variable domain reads KAGVTQTPRYLIKTRGQQVTLSCSPISGHRSVSWYQQTPGQGLQFLFEYFSETQRNKGNFPGRFSGRQFSNSRSEMNVSTLELGDSALYLCASSQGMGTYEQYFGPGTRLTVT.

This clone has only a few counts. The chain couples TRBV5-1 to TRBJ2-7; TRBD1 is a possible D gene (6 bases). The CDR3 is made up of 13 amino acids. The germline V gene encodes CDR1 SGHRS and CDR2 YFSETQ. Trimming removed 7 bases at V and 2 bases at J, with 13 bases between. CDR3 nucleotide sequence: TGCGCCAGCGGGTGGACAGACACCTACGAGCAGTACTTC. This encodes CASGWTDTYEQYF.

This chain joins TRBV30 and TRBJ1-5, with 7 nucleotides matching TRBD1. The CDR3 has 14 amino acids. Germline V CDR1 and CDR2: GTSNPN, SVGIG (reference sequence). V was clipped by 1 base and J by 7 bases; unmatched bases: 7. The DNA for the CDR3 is TGTGCCTGGAGTGGGGGGACAGAGAACCAGCCCCAGCATTTT. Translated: CAWSGGTENQPQHF.

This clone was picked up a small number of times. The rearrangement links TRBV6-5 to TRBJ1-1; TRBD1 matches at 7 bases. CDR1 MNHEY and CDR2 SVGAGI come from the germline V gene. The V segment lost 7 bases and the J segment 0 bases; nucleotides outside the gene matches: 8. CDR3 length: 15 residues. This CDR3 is CASTGDSTMNTEAFF. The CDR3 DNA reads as TGTGCCAGCACCGGGGACAGCACCATGAACACTGAAGCTTTCTTT.

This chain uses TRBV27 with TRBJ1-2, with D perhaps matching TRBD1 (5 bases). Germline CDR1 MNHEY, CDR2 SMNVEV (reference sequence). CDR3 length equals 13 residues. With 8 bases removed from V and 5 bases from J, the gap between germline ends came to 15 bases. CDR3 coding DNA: TGTGCCAGCTTTGCCGCAGCAGGGTATGGCTACACCTTC. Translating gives CASFAAAGYGYTF.

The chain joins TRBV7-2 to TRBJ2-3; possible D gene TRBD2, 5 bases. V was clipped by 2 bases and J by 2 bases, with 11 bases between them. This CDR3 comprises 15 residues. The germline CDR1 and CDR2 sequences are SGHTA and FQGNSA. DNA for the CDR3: TGTGCCAGCAGCTTATCTAGCAGGTCCACAGATACGCAGTATTTT. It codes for CASSLSSRSTDTQYF.

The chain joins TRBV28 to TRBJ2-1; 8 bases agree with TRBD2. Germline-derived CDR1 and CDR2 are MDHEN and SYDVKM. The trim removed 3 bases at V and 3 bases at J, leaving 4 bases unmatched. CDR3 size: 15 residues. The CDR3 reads CASSFQLADYNEQFF. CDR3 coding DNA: TGTGCCAGCAGTTTCCAACTAGCGGACTACAATGAGCAGTTCTTC.

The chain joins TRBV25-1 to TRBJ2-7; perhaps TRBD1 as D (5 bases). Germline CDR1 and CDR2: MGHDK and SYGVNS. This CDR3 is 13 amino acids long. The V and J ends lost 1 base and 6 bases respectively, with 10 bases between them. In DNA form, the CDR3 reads TGTGCCAGCAGTGAATTTGGCAGGGCCGAGCAGTACTTC. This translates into CASSEFGRAEQYF.

The CDR3 region is CASSYSTALANYGYTF. For the CDR3, the DNA is TGTGCCAGCAGTTACTCGACGGCACTAGCTAACTATGGCTACACCTTC. The chain employs TRBV6-6 and TRBJ1-2; D remains ambiguous. The CDR3 runs to 16 residues. Germline CDR1 MNHNY, CDR2 SVGAGI (reference sequence). The ends were cut back, 0 bases at V and 0 bases at J, with 11 bases in the middle.

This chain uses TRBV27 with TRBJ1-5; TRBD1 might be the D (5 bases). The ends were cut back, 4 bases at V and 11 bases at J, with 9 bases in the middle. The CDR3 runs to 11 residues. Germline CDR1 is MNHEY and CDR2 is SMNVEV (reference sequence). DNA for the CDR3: TGTGCCAGCAGTTCGGGGGGAGCCCAGCATTTT. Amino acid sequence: CASSSGGAQHF.

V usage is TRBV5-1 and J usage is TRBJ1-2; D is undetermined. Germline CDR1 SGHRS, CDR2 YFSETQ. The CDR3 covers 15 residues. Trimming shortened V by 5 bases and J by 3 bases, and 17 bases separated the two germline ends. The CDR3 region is CASRRDPGTYYGYTF. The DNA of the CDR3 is TGCGCCAGCAGACGTGACCCGGGAACCTACTATGGCTACACCTTC.

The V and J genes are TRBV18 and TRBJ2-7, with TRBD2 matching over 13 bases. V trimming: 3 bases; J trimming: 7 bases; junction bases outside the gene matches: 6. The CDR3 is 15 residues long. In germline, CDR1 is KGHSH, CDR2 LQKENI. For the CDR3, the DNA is TGTGCCAGCTCACCTAGGACTAGCGGGAGTGGAGAGCAGTACTTC. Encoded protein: CASSPRTSGSGEQYF.

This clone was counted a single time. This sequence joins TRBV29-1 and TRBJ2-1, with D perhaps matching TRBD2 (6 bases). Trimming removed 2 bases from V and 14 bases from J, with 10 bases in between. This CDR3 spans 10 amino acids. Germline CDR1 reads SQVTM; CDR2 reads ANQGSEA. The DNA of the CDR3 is TGCAGCGTTGAATCGGGAGCTGAGTTCTTC. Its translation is CSVESGAEFF.

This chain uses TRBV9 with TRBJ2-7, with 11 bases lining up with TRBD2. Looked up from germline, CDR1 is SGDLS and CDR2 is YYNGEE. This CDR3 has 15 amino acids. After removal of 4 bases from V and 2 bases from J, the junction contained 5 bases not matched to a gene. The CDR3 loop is CASSPGTSGPYEQYF. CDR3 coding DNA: TGTGCCAGCAGCCCCGGGACTAGCGGACCCTACGAGCAGTACTTC.

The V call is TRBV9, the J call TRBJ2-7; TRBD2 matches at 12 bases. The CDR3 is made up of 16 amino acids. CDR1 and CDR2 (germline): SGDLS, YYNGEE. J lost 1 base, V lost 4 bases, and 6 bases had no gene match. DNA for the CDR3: TGTGCCAGCAGCCCCGGGACTAGCGGGTTTTCCTACGAGCAGTACTTC. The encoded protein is CASSPGTSGFSYEQYF.

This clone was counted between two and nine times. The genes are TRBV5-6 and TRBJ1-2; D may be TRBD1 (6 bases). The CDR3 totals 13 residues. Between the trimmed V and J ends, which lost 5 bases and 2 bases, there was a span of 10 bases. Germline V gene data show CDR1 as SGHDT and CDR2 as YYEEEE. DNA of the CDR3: TGTGCCAGCAGAATCCAGGGGAACTATGGCTACACCTTC. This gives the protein CASRIQGNYGYTF. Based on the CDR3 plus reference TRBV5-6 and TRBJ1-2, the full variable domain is DAGVTQSPTHLIKTRGQQVTLRCSPKSGHDTVSWYQQALGQGPQFIFQYYEEEERQRGNFPDRFSGHQFPNYSSELNVNALLLGDSALYLCASRIQGNYGYTFGSGTRLTVV.

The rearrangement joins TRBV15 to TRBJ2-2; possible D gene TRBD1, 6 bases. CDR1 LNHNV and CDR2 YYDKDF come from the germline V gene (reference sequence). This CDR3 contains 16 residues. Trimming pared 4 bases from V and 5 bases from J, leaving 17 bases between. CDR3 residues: CATSNTQGRETGELFF. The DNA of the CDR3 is TGTGCCACCAGCAACACGCAGGGGCGAGAAACCGGGGAGCTGTTTTTT.

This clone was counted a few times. CDR3 coding DNA: TGTGCCAGCACCTTGGGGGGCCGGGACAGGGCTAACTATGGCTACACCTTC. It yields the protein CASTLGGRDRANYGYTF. V is TRBV28 and J is TRBJ1-2; 9 bases match TRBD1. Losses at the gene ends were 7 bases for V and 0 bases for J; bases not matched to a gene: 12. Germline V lookup: CDR1 MDHEN, CDR2 SYDVKM. The CDR3 totals 17 residues.

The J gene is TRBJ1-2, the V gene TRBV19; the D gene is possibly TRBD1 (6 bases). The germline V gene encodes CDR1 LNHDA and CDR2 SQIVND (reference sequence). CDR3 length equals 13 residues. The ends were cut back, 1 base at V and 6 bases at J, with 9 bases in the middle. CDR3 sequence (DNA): TGTGCCAGTAGTATAGTGGCAGGGGATGGCTACACCTTC. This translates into CASSIVAGDGYTF.

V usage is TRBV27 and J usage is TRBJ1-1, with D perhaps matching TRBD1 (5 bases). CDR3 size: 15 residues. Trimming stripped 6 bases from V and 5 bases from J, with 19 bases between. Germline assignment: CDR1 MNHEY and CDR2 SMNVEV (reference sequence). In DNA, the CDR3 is TGTGCCAGCAGCAAACTCAGGGTAGGGTGGACTGAAGCTTTCTTT. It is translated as CASSKLRVGWTEAFF.

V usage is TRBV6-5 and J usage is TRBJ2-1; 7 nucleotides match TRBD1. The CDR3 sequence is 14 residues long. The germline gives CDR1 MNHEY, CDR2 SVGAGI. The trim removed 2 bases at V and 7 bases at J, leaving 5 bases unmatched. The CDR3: CASSYRTGSNEQFF. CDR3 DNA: TGTGCCAGCAGTTACCGGACAGGTTCAAATGAGCAGTTCTTC.

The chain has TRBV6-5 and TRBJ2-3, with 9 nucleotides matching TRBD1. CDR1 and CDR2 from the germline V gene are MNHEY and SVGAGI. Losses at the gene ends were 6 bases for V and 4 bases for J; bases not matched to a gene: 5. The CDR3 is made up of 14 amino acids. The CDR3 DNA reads TGTGCCAGCAGCTGGGACAGGGACCCAGATACGCAGTATTTT. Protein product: CASSWDRDPDTQYF.

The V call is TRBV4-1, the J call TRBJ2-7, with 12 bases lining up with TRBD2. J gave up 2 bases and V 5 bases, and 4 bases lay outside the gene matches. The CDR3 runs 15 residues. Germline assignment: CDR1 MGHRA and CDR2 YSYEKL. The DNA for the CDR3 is TGCGCCAGCAGCGCCCGGACTAGCGGGGCCTACGAGCAGTACTTC. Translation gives CASSARTSGAYEQYF.